Below are 29 T cell receptor beta chains sequenced from a single sample in a study of blood T cell repertoires in COVID-19. Measured with immunoSEQ multiplex PCR; TCRdb has only the in-frame clones, and not every one. The table shows roughly 330,000 clones, with 85% to 90% occurring only once. Source material: PBMCs or T cells enriched from blood (not recorded which). All receptors derive from a woman in her late teens or twenties who had recovered from COVID-19.

The V and J genes are TRBV10-3 and TRBJ1-5; TRBD1 might be the D (6 bases). CDR1 ENHRY and CDR2 SYGVKD come from the germline V gene. The CDR3 contains 14 residues. Trimming took off 3 bases at V and 6 bases at J, with 12 bases between the two ends. The CDR3: CAISENRAGQPQHF. For the CDR3, the DNA is TGTGCCATCAGTGAAAACAGGGCAGGTCAGCCCCAGCATTTT.

The chain joins TRBV6-5 to TRBJ1-1; D unclear. The CDR3 extends over 14 amino acids. The V end lost 6 bases, the J end lost 4 bases, and 15 bases lay between the germline ends. In germline, CDR1 is MNHEY, CDR2 SVGAGI. CDR3 amino acids: CASSPVEGTTEAFF. The CDR3, as DNA: TGTGCCAGCAGCCCCGTGGAGGGCACCACTGAAGCTTTCTTT.

J is TRBJ2-5 and V is TRBV5-4; D uncertain. The germline CDR1 and CDR2 sequences are SGHNT and YYREEE (reference sequence). The CDR3 runs to 13 residues. V was trimmed by 4 bases and J by 0 bases, leaving 7 bases between them. CDR3 sequence: CASSARDQETQYF. For the CDR3, the DNA is TGTGCCAGCAGCGCCCGGGACCAAGAGACCCAGTACTTC.

With regard to this clone: In the same sample, other DNA sequences code for this CDR3. The chain links TRBV18 to TRBJ1-1; D call uncertain. This CDR3 region has 13 residues. Germline V lookup: CDR1 KGHSH, CDR2 LQKENI. V was cut by 6 bases and J by 3 bases, with 11 bases left in between. The CDR3 bases are TGTGCCAGCTCCCGAGGCGGCGACACTGAAGCTTTCTTT. This gives the protein CASSRGGDTEAFF.

The chain uses TRBV12-3 or TRBV12-4 and TRBJ1-4, with D hard to call. This CDR3 contains 13 residues. Trimming removed 5 bases at V and 8 bases at J, with 12 bases between. The CDR3 nucleotides read TGTGCCAGCAGTCCCCAAATGAGGGAAAAACTGTTTTTT. Its protein product is CASSPQMREKLFF.

The rearrangement links TRBV6-5 to TRBJ1-6; 7 bases fit TRBD1. Trimming removed 6 bases from V and 7 bases from J; junction bases left unmatched: 6. Germline lookup yields CDR1 MNHEY and CDR2 SVGAGI. This CDR3 contains 14 residues. The CDR3 region has the DNA TGTGCCAGCAGGATGGGGACAGCGAATTCACCCCTCCACTTT. Its protein product is CASRMGTANSPLHF.

This clone was seen just once. The rearrangement joins TRBV19 to TRBJ1-2, with TRBD1 identical over 12 bases. V lost 4 bases, J lost 0 bases, and 9 bases stayed unmatched. The V gene's germline CDR1 is LNHDA and CDR2 SQIVND (reference sequence). CDR3 length: 18 amino acids. The CDR3: CASSSSGTGGPTNYGYTF. The CDR3 coding sequence is TGTGCCAGTAGTAGCTCCGGGACAGGGGGCCCCACTAACTATGGCTACACCTTC.

The chain has TRBV19 and TRBJ1-2, with TRBD1 as a possible D gene (5 bases). The germline V gene encodes CDR1 LNHDA and CDR2 SQIVND (reference sequence). Trimming cost V 7 bases and J 5 bases, with 14 bases left between them. The CDR3 loop spans 13 amino acids. CDR3 coding DNA: TGTGCCAGTACCTCGGACACGAAATATGGCTACACCTTC. As protein: CASTSDTKYGYTF.

To note about this clone: The sample contains more than one DNA sequence encoding this CDR3. This rearrangement joins TRBV10-3 to TRBJ2-7, with D tentatively TRBD2 (5 bases). The V gene lost 0 bases and the J gene lost 3 bases, with 9 bases spanning the gap. Germline V lookup: CDR1 ENHRY, CDR2 SYGVKD. CDR3 length equals 14 residues. For the CDR3, the DNA is TGTGCCATCAGTGAGTCTCGAGGAGGCTACGAGCAGTACTTC. Translated, it gives CAISESRGGYEQYF.

The V call is TRBV5-1, the J call TRBJ2-3; no reliable D call. This CDR3 comprises 14 residues. V shed 3 bases and J shed 2 bases, with 10 bases lying between them. Germline CDR1 SGHRS, CDR2 YFSETQ. The CDR3 nucleotides are TGCGCCAGCAGCTCACACCAGGTCACAGATACGCAGTATTTT. Translating gives CASSSHQVTDTQYF.

This clone appeared a single time. The chain carries TRBV3-1 (or the pseudogene TRBV3-2) and TRBJ2-1; 8 bases are a match to TRBD2. Germline loops: CDR1 LGHDT, CDR2 YNNKEL (reference sequence). This CDR3 has 16 amino acids. Losses at the gene ends were 4 bases for V and 3 bases for J; bases not matched to a gene: 8. CDR3 protein: CASSPPGGSNYNEQFF. Written as DNA, the CDR3 is TGTGCCAGCAGCCCCCCGGGAGGGTCTAACTACAATGAGCAGTTCTTC.

This clone was detected once. V is TRBV21-1 and J is TRBJ2-1; the table assigns TRBD2, which was not confirmed against the DNA. TRBV21-1 is reported as a pseudogene. This CDR3 is built from 12 residues. The CDR3 loop is CAGGGWPNEQFF. The DNA of the CDR3 is TGTGCCGGGGGGGGCTGGCCTAATGAGCAGTTCTTC.

This chain uses TRBV19 with TRBJ2-6; 10 nucleotides align to TRBD1. Germline trimming cut 6 bases from V and 3 bases from J; bases unmatched to any gene: 8. From germline, CDR1 is LNHDA and CDR2 SQIVND (reference sequence). The CDR3 is 17 residues long. CDR3 in amino acids: CASRLTGGLYGANVLTF. DNA of the CDR3: TGTGCCAGTAGGTTGACAGGGGGCCTATATGGGGCCAACGTCCTGACTTTC.

The rearrangement links TRBV4-1 to TRBJ1-1, with 10 bases identical to TRBD1. Trimming took 3 bases from V and 10 from J; bases not matched to a gene: 8. The CDR3 is 14 residues long. From germline, CDR1 is MGHRA and CDR2 YSYEKL. The CDR3: CASSHPLRDRGAFF. The CDR3, as DNA: TGCGCCAGCAGCCATCCTCTCCGGGACAGGGGAGCTTTCTTT.

The chain uses TRBV7-8 and TRBJ2-3; 8 nucleotides align to TRBD2. Germline CDR1 and CDR2: SGHVS and FQNEAQ. This CDR3 region has 17 residues. Trimming took 5 bases from V and 3 from J; bases not matched to a gene: 13. CDR3 nucleotide sequence: TGTGCCAGCAGCGGCCGACTAGCGTGGGAAGTGACAGATACGCAGTATTTT. Translating it yields CASSGRLAWEVTDTQYF.

The chain couples TRBV20-1 to TRBJ2-1; 8 bases line up with TRBD2. The V and J ends lost 3 bases and 0 bases, in that order; junction bases with no gene match: 10. The CDR3 contains 17 residues. The germline V gene encodes CDR1 DFQATT and CDR2 SNEGSKA (reference sequence). CDR3 sequence: CSASSSSGSVSYNEQFF. DNA for the CDR3: TGCAGTGCTAGTTCGTCCAGCGGGAGCGTCTCCTACAATGAGCAGTTCTTC.

J is TRBJ2-3 and V is TRBV27; TRBD2 matches at 9 bases. Germline V gene lookup returns CDR1 MNHEY and CDR2 SMNVEV (reference sequence). Trimming removed 2 bases from V and 4 bases from J; junction bases left unmatched: 4. This CDR3 has 15 residues. The CDR3 DNA reads TGTGCCAGCAGTTTAGCGGGAGGGCCAGCAGATACGCAGTATTTT. Amino acids: CASSLAGGPADTQYF.

The chain is built from TRBV5-8 and TRBJ2-1; weak D call: TRBD2 (5 bases). The CDR3 contains 14 residues. Germline CDR1 is SGHTS and CDR2 is YDEGEE. V gave up 4 bases and J gave up 12 bases, with 20 bases separating them. DNA of the CDR3: TGTGCCAGCAGCCGACGACTACACGGTATCAGGCAGTTCTTC. Translation gives CASSRRLHGIRQFF.

This sequence joins TRBV11-2 and TRBJ2-1, with TRBD2 identical over 9 bases. Trimming took 1 base from V and 7 from J; bases not matched to a gene: 8. The CDR3 runs 16 residues. CDR1 is SGHAT and CDR2 is FQNNGV in the germline V gene. The CDR3 DNA reads as TGTGCCAGCAGCTTAGGAGGCGGGGGGGCCAAGAATGAGCAGTTCTTC. The encoded protein is CASSLGGGGAKNEQFF.

The chain couples TRBV19 to TRBJ1-1; 9 bases line up with TRBD1. After removal of 5 bases from V and 11 bases from J, the junction contained 9 bases not matched to a gene. Germline values: CDR1 LNHDA, CDR2 SQIVND (reference sequence). The CDR3 is 13 residues long. The CDR3 sequence: CASSPRTGAQAFF. CDR3 DNA sequence: TGTGCCAGTAGTCCAAGGACAGGGGCCCAGGCTTTCTTT.

This rearrangement joins TRBV11-2 to TRBJ1-1, with TRBD1 as a possible D gene (5 bases). V was cut by 6 bases and J by 1 base, with 9 bases left in between. The CDR3 covers 13 residues. The germline CDR1 and CDR2 sequences are SGHAT and FQNNGV. CDR3 in DNA: TGTGCCAGCAGTCTACAGGAGAACACTGAAGCTTTCTTT. Its translation: CASSLQENTEAFF.

This clone occurred once. The chain combines TRBV7-3 with TRBJ1-1; D is possibly TRBD1 (5 bases). V was pared by 5 bases and J by 1 base, with 14 bases between. The germline CDR1 and CDR2 sequences are SGHTA and FQGTGA. The CDR3 is 15 amino acids. CDR3 sequence reads: CASSQGLTGNTEAFF. In DNA, the CDR3 is TGTGCCAGCAGCCAAGGCTTAACAGGGAACACTGAAGCTTTCTTT.

The V and J genes are TRBV19 and TRBJ1-6; 7 nucleotides agree with TRBD1. This CDR3 has 14 amino acids. V lost 5 bases and J lost 7; bases outside the gene matches: 5. Per the germline V gene, CDR1 is LNHDA and CDR2 is SQIVND (reference sequence). CDR3 protein: CASSAPGQNSPLHF. The CDR3 DNA reads TGTGCCAGTAGTGCCCCGGGACAGAATTCACCCCTCCACTTT.

This clone has only one observation. The chain combines TRBV5-1 with TRBJ2-2; 7 bases are a match to TRBD2. The trim removed 4 bases at V and 4 bases at J, leaving 13 bases unmatched. CDR1 is SGHRS, CDR2 YFSETQ, per germline. The CDR3 length is 17 residues. The CDR3 DNA reads as TGCGCCAGCAGCATAGCAGAACGGGGCGGGAGCACCGGGGAGCTGTTTTTT. It translates to CASSIAERGGSTGELFF. Supplemented by reference TRBV5-1 and TRBJ2-2, the full variable domain reads KAGVTQTPRYLIKTRGQQVTLSCSPISGHRSVSWYQQTPGQGLQFLFEYFSETQRNKGNFPGRFSGRQFSNSRSEMNVSTLELGDSALYLCASSIAERGGSTGELFFGEGSRLTVL.

This chain links TRBV7-2 with TRBJ2-5; 7 positions match TRBD1. The CDR3 covers 12 residues. Germline CDR1 SGHTA, CDR2 FQGNSA. V was pared by 7 bases and J by 9 bases, with 8 bases of the junction left unmatched. The CDR3 sequence: CASTSPTGPQYF. The CDR3 DNA reads TGTGCCAGCACCTCCCCGACAGGGCCCCAGTACTTC.

V gene TRBV12-3 or TRBV12-4 combines with J gene TRBJ1-2, with 7 nucleotides matching TRBD1. After removal of 7 bases from V and 4 bases from J, the junction contained 3 bases not matched to a gene. The CDR3 runs to 12 residues. CDR3 protein: CASTTGSYGYTF. The CDR3 coding sequence is TGTGCCAGCACGACAGGGAGCTATGGCTACACCTTC.

J is TRBJ1-5 and V is TRBV7-9, with a weak D call TRBD1 (5 bases). Germline CDR1 SEHNR, CDR2 FQNEAQ (reference sequence). There are 16 residues in the CDR3. Between the trimmed V and J ends, which lost 5 bases and 1 base, there was a span of 15 bases. The CDR3 is CASSPATGVSNQPQHF. CDR3 nucleotide sequence: TGTGCCAGCAGCCCGGCGACGGGGGTAAGCAATCAGCCCCAGCATTTT.

V usage is TRBV2 and J usage is TRBJ1-1, with 8 bases matching TRBD1. This CDR3 is 16 amino acids long. Germline lookup yields CDR1 SNHLY and CDR2 FYNNEI. Losses at the gene ends were 7 bases for V and 0 bases for J; bases not matched to a gene: 10. The CDR3 region has the DNA TGTGCCAGCACCCGATTGACAGGGGCCTTGAACACTGAAGCTTTCTTT. Protein: CASTRLTGALNTEAFF.

This chain uses TRBV28 with TRBJ1-2; tentatively, D is TRBD1 (6 bases). Germline V CDR1 and CDR2: MDHEN, SYDVKM. The CDR3 has 14 amino acids. V shed 7 bases and J shed 3 bases, with 15 bases lying between them. The CDR3 reads CASITGGGDYGYTF. CDR3 coding DNA: TGTGCCAGCATCACGGGCGGGGGCGACTATGGCTACACCTTC.